The clone carrying this T cell receptor beta chain was observed many times. The antigen remains undetermined. Total RNA and DNA came together from approximately 22-30 mg of bulk tissue without cell sorting. Surgical resection was used to treat these primary liver carcinoma patients. The entry originates in a study of tumor-infiltrating lymphocytes in primary liver carcinoma. Study background: Staging placed the tumors at T1-T3 N0M0, and they measured roughly 4.2 to 10 cm across. Overall study findings and caveats: Compared with tumor region pairs, tumor-adjacent and tumor-blood pairs overlapped less. Just about 7-25% of leading clones were found in every one of five regions.

The input was 450 to 500 ng total RNA; TCR beta cDNA was made from it with a constant-region primer. ARM-PCR was slightly modified, and three nested multiplex PCR rounds with it gave rise to the TCR beta libraries. Each of the first two PCR rounds ran nine to ten cycles with TRBV1-TRBV30 forward and C-beta reverse primers. From the multiplex PCR reads, TCRdb called clonotypes with MiXCR, one entry per CDR3 protein. The repertoire holds about 130,000 distinct CDR3 sequences, with approximately 64% as singletons. V was clipped by 0 bases and J by 11 bases, with 13 bases between them. This CDR3 has 13 residues. Germline CDR1 reads SGHNT; CDR2 reads YENEEA.

The rearrangement links TRBV11-3 to TRBJ1-1; D gene ambiguous. Material: liver tumor tissue from sampling region 3. The subset was: tumor region T3, left-lateral pole. This receptor was identified in a woman aged 55 to 70 with primary liver carcinoma and hepatitis B virus infection. This chain's CDR3 is CASSLEAVTRAFF. In DNA form, the CDR3 reads TGTGCCAGCAGCTTAGAGGCGGTTACCCGGGCTTTCTTT.